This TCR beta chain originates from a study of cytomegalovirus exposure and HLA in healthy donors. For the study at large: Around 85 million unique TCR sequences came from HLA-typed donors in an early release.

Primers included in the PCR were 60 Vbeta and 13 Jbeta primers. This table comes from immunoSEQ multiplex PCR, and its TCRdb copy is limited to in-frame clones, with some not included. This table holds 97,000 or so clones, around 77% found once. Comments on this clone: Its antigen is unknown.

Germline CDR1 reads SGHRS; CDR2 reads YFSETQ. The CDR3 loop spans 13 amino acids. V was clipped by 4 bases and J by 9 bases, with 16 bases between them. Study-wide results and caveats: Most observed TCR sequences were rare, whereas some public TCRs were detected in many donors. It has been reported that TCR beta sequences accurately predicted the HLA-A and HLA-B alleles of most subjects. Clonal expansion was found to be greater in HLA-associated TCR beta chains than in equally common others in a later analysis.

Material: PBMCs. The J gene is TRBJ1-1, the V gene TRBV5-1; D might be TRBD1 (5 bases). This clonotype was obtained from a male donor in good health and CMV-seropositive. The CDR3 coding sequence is TGCGCCAGCAGCCTGGACACCCCGCGGCAAGCTTTCTTT. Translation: CASSLDTPRQAFF.